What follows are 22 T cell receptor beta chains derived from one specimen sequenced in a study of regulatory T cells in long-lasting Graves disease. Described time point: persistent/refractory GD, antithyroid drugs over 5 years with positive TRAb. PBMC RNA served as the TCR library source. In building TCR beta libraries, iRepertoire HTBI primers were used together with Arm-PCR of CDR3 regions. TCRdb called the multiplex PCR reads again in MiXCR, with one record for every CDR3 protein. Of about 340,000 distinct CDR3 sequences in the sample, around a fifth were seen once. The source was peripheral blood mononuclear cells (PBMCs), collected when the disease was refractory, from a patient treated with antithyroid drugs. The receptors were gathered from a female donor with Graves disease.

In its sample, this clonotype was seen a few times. The CDR3 DNA follows: TGTGCCAGCAGCGTAGTCCCCATCGAAATAAACTATGGCTACACCTTC. Its protein product is CASSVVPIEINYGYTF. The chain joins TRBV9 to TRBJ1-2; D is ambiguous. The V gene's germline CDR1 is SGDLS and CDR2 YYNGEE. V was pared by 0 bases and J by 2 bases, with 14 bases between. The CDR3 contains 16 residues.

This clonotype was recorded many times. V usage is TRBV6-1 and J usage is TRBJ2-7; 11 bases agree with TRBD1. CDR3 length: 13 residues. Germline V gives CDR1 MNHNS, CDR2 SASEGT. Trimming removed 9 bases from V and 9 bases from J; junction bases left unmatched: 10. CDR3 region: CASLGTGGTSQYF. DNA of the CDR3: TGTGCCAGTTTAGGGACAGGGGGAACGTCGCAGTACTTC.

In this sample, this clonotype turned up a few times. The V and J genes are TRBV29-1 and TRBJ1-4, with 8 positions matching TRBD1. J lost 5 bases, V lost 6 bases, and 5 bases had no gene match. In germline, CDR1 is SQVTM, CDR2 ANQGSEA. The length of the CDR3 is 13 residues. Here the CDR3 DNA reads TGCAGCGTCCAGGGGGCATCGAATGAAAAACTGTTTTTT. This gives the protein CSVQGASNEKLFF.

The CDR3 nucleotides are TGCGCCAGCAGCTCAGGTTCAACTAATGAAAAACTGTTTTTT. This encodes CASSSGSTNEKLFF. The gene calls are TRBV5-1 and TRBJ1-4, with D hard to call. The germline V gene encodes CDR1 SGHRS and CDR2 YFSETQ. The CDR3 has 14 amino acids. V shed 3 bases and J shed 0 bases, with 6 bases lying between them.

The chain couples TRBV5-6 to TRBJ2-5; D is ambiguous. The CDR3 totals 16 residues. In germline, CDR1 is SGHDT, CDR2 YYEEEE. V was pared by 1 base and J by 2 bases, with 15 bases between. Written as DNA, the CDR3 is TGTGCCAGCAGCTTGCGCAGCATTGAAGTACAAGAGACCCAGTACTTC. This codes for CASSLRSIEVQETQYF.

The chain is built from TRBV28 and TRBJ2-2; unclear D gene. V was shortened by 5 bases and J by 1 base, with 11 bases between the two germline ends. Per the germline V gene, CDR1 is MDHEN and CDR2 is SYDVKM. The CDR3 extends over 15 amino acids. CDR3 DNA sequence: TGTGCCAGCAGTCCCGGCAGCGTGAACACCGGGGAGCTGTTTTTT. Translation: CASSPGSVNTGELFF.

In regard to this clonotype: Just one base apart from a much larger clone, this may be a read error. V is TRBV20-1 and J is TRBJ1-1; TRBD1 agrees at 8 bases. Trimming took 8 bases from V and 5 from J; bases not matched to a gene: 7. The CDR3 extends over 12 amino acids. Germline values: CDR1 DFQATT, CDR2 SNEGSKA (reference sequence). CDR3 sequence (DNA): TGCAGTACAACTACAGGGGGAACTGAAGCTTTCTTT. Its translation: CSTTTGGTEAFF.

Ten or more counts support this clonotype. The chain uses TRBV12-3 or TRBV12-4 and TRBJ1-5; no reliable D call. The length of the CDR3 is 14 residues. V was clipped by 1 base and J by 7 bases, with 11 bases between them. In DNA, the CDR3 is TGTGCCAGCAGTTTAGGGGCGGTCAGGCAGCCCCAGCATTTT. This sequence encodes CASSLGAVRQPQHF.

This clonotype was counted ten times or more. The CDR3: CSARDNRKPTYEQYF. The CDR3 DNA sequence: TGCAGTGCTAGAGATAACCGCAAACCAACCTACGAGCAGTACTTC. This rearrangement joins TRBV20-1 to TRBJ2-7; D remains unclear. The germline V gene has CDR1 DFQATT and CDR2 SNEGSKA (reference sequence). V was pared by 0 bases and J by 2 bases, with 14 bases between. This CDR3 contains 15 residues.

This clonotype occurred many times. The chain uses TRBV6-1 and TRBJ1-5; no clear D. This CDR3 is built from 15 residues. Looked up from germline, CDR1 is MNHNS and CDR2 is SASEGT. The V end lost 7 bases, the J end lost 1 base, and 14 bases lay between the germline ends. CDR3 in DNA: TGTGCCAGCATGCCCGCTCGGGAGAGCAATCAGCCCCAGCATTTT. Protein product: CASMPARESNQPQHF.

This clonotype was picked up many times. In DNA form, the CDR3 reads TGTGCCAGCAGCCCCACTGGCAATCAGCCCCAGCATTTT. It is translated as CASSPTGNQPQHF. The rearrangement joins TRBV12-3 or TRBV12-4 to TRBJ1-5, with D hard to call. V was cut by 6 bases and J by 2 bases, with 8 bases left in between. The CDR3 runs to 13 residues.

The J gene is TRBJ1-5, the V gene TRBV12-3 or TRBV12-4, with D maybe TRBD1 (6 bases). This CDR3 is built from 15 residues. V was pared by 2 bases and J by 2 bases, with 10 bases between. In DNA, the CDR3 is TGTGCCAGCAGTTTATCCGGGGGCCGCAATCAGCCCCAGCATTTT. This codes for CASSLSGGRNQPQHF.

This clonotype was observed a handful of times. CDR3 region: CATVLHRELLNYGYTF. As DNA, the CDR3 is TGTGCCACCGTACTCCACAGGGAGCTTTTAAACTATGGCTACACCTTC. This chain links TRBV15 with TRBJ1-2; D may be TRBD1 (6 bases). V gave up 8 bases and J gave up 2 bases, with 21 bases separating them. The germline V gene encodes CDR1 LNHNV and CDR2 YYDKDF (reference sequence). The CDR3 has 16 amino acids.

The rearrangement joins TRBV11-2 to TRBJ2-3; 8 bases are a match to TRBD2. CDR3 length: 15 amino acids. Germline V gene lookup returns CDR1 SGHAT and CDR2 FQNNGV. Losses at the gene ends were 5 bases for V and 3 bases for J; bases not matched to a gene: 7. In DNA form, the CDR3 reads TGTGCCAGCAGCCCCGGGACTAGGAGGACAGATACGCAGTATTTT. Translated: CASSPGTRRTDTQYF.

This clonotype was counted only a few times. Written as DNA, the CDR3 is TGTGCCAGCAGCTTGGGAATGGGGTTGAACTATGGCTACACCTTC. It yields the protein CASSLGMGLNYGYTF. The chain links TRBV5-4 to TRBJ1-2; unclear D gene. Germline loops: CDR1 SGHNT, CDR2 YYREEE (reference sequence). Trimming cost V 0 bases and J 2 bases, with 11 bases left between them. This CDR3 has 15 residues.

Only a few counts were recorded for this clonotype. CDR3 loop: CASSLSTGADYGYTF. Here the CDR3 DNA reads TGTGCCAGCTCATTAAGCACAGGGGCGGACTATGGCTACACCTTC. V usage is TRBV18 and J usage is TRBJ1-2, with 7 bases matching TRBD1. Germline V gene data show CDR1 as KGHSH and CDR2 as LQKENI. V trimming: 5 bases; J trimming: 3 bases; junction bases outside the gene matches: 9. This CDR3 contains 15 residues.

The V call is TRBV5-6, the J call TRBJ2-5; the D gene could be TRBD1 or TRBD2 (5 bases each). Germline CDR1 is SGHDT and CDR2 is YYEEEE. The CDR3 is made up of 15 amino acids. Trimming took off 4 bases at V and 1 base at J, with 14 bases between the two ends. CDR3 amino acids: CASSRGPHSQETQYF. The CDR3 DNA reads TGTGCCAGCAGCCGGGGACCCCATAGCCAAGAGACCCAGTACTTC.

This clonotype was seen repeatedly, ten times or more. CDR3 amino acids: CASSEGDTNTEAFF. The CDR3 coding sequence is TGTGCCAGCAGCGAGGGGGACACCAACACTGAAGCTTTCTTT. V usage is TRBV9 and J usage is TRBJ1-1; D is perhaps TRBD1 (6 bases). V was cut by 3 bases and J by 2 bases, with 11 bases left in between. This CDR3 contains 14 residues. Germline assignment: CDR1 SGDLS and CDR2 YYNGEE. Using reference TRBV9 and TRBJ1-1 for the parts outside the CDR3, the full variable domain is DSGVTQTPKHLITATGQRVTLRCSPRSGDLSVYWYQQSLDQGLQFLIQYYNGEERAKGNILERFSAQQFPDLHSELNLSSLELGDSALYFCASSEGDTNTEAFFGQGTRLTVV.

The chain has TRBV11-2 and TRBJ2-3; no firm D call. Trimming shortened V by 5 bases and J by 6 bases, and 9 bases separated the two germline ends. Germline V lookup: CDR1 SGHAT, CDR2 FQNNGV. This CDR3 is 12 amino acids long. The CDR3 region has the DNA TGTGCCAGCAGCCCTTACATGGATACGCAGTATTTT. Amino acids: CASSPYMDTQYF.

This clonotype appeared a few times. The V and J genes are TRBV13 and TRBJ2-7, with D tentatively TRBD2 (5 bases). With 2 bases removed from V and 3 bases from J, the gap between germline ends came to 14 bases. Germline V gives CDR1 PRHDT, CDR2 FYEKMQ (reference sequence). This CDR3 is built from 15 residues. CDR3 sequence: CASSLRTVSGYEQYF. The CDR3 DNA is TGTGCCAGCAGCTTAAGGACTGTGTCTGGCTACGAGCAGTACTTC.

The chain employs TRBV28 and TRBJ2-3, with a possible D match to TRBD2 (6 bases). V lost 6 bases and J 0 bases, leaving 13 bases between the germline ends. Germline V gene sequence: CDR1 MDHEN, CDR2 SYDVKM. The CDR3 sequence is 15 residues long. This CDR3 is CASSRIAESTDTQYF. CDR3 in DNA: TGTGCCAGCAGCCGGATAGCGGAAAGCACAGATACGCAGTATTTT.

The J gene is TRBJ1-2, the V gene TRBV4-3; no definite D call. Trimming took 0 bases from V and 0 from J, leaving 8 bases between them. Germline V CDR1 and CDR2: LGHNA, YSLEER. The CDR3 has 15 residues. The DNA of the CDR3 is TGCGCCAGCAGCCAAGAAGGAGTTCCTAACTATGGCTACACCTTC. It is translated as CASSQEGVPNYGYTF.